The entry that follows covers one TCR beta chain sequence. The V and J ends lost 6 bases and 0 bases, in that order; junction bases with no gene match: 6. CDR3 length: 15 amino acids. Per germline, CDR1 SGHRS and CDR2 YFSETQ. The data are from a study of blood T cell repertoires in COVID-19. On the study more broadly: Whether acute or convalescent, the COVID-19 samples came from the United States, Italy and Spain. Nucleic acid was either cDNA or gDNA, and it came from T cells, B-cell-depleted T cells, or PBMCs.

Authors' analysis steps: Cell counts per sample came from amplifying reference gene primers. Sequencing was performed with immunoSEQ multiplex PCR; in TCRdb, only in-frame clones are kept and a portion is missing. V, J and clone size reflect that table, while D and trimming were determined from the DNA. Of around 200,000 clones listed, 88% are singletons. Specimen: peripheral blood. The chain is built from TRBV5-1 and TRBJ1-1, with 9 bases aligning to TRBD1. The receptor comes from a man younger than 35 with active or convalescent COVID-19. CDR3 region: CASTRTGEMNTEAFF. In DNA, the CDR3 is TGCGCCAGCACAAGGACAGGGGAAATGAACACTGAAGCTTTCTTT.